Below, 5 T cell receptor beta chains from the same sample are listed, as sequenced in a study of blood T cell repertoires in COVID-19. Here immunoSEQ multiplex PCR was the method, and the copy in TCRdb shows in-frame clones only, minus some. The sample yields about 90,000 clones, less than 85% seen once. The sequenced sample was peripheral blood. The receptors were sampled from a woman in her 70s with acute or convalescent COVID-19.

V gene TRBV6-5 combines with J gene TRBJ2-1; maybe TRBD1 (6 bases). The CDR3 extends over 14 amino acids. The germline V gene has CDR1 MNHEY and CDR2 SVGAGI. Trimming cost V 4 bases and J 4 bases, with 11 bases left between them. The CDR3 nucleotides read TGTGCCAGCAGTTTAGGGGGTTCGTACAATGAGCAGTTCTTC. Protein: CASSLGGSYNEQFF.

V gene TRBV11-1 combines with J gene TRBJ2-3; TRBD2 agrees at 8 bases. V shed 5 bases and J 2 bases; nucleotides not matched to a gene: 9. Germline V gives CDR1 SGHAT, CDR2 FQDESV (reference sequence). CDR3 size: 16 residues. The CDR3: CASSRTGGADTDTQYF. In DNA, the CDR3 is TGTGCCAGCAGCCGCACCGGGGGGGCGGACACAGATACGCAGTATTTT.

V gene TRBV5-1 combines with J gene TRBJ1-2; no clear D gene. CDR1 SGHRS and CDR2 YFSETQ come from the germline V gene. The CDR3 is made up of 13 amino acids. V lost 2 bases and J lost 1, with 6 bases in between. This CDR3 is CASSFEGNYGYTF. The CDR3 nucleotides read TGCGCCAGCAGCTTCGAGGGTAACTATGGCTACACCTTC.

Of note for this clone: The same CDR3 arises from other DNA sequences in this sample as well. J is TRBJ2-5 and V is TRBV5-1, with 12 bases aligning to TRBD2. This CDR3 has 15 amino acids. Unmatched junction bases numbered 6, after V lost 4 bases and J lost 5 bases. In germline, CDR1 is SGHRS, CDR2 YFSETQ. The CDR3: CASSPGLAGRETQYF. The CDR3 DNA follows: TGCGCCAGCAGCCCCGGACTAGCGGGAAGGGAGACCCAGTACTTC.

The sample holds one count of this clone. V is TRBV7-9 and J is TRBJ1-5; 7 nucleotides match TRBD1. The CDR3 extends over 15 amino acids. J lost 3 bases, V lost 1 base, and 3 bases had no gene match. The germline CDR1 and CDR2 sequences are SEHNR and FQNEAQ (reference sequence). CDR3 coding DNA: TGTGCCAGCAGCTTAGGGACAGGTCTCAATCAGCCCCAGCATTTT. This encodes CASSLGTGLNQPQHF.